These 26 T cell receptor beta chains were all obtained from the same sample, sequenced in a study of T cells in women clearing cervical HPV infection. Repertoires were generated with immunoSEQ multiplex PCR, while TCRdb's copy carries only in-frame clones and drops some. The data include more than 25,000 clones; the top ten clones carry 11%. The specimen sequenced was blood buffy coat. These receptors were collected from a woman between 18 and 70 years old with a cervical HPV16 infection that either progressed to CIN3+ or cleared (not recorded which).

Worth noting for this clone: The CDR3 extends 3 residues past the end of the read, so its final part is completed from the germline J gene. The identical CDR3 is also encoded by other nucleotide sequences in the sample. The gene calls are TRBV20-1 and TRBJ2-5; D is unclear. This CDR3 has 12 amino acids. The V gene lost 1 base and the J gene lost 3 bases, with 6 bases spanning the gap. Germline V gives CDR1 DFQATT, CDR2 SNEGSKA (reference sequence). Incomplete CDR3 DNA: TGCAGTGCTAGAGGTCTCGAAGAGACC. This codes for CSARGLEET. The entire CDR3 reads CSARGLEETQYF.

In the case of this clone: The sequence runs out 3 residues before the end of the CDR3; the remainder is reconstructed from the germline J gene. The chain combines TRBV5-1 with TRBJ1-2, with TRBD1 identical over 9 bases. There are 15 residues in the CDR3. Trimming took 4 bases from V and 2 from J; bases not matched to a gene: 6. Per germline, CDR1 SGHRS and CDR2 YFSETQ. The sequenced CDR3 bases are TGCGCCAGCAGCACTTGGACAGGGGACAACTATGGC. This sequence encodes CASSTWTGDNYG. The entire CDR3 protein reads CASSTWTGDNYGYTF.

As concerns this clone: The observed sequence ends 3 residues before the CDR3 terminus, with the missing tail filled in from the germline J gene. V usage is TRBV10-3 and J usage is TRBJ1-1, with D perhaps matching TRBD1 (5 bases). CDR1 and CDR2 (germline): ENHRY, SYGVKD. The CDR3 has 15 residues. V was shortened by 3 bases and J by 4 bases, with 15 bases between the two germline ends. CDR3 in amino acids: CAISELHQGSTEAFF. CDR3 DNA, as far as it was read: TGTGCCATCAGTGAATTACATCAGGGCAGCACTGAA.

The sequenced part of the CDR3 DNA is TGTGCCAGGACTTCCTTTTTAGAGACC. It codes for CARTSFLET. In full, the CDR3 is CARTSFLETQYF. J is TRBJ2-5 and V is TRBV28; D is unclear. The read comes to an end 3 residues before the CDR3 does, leaving the germline J gene to fill in the end. Per the germline V gene, CDR1 is MDHEN and CDR2 is SYDVKM. CDR3 length equals 12 residues. V lost 9 bases to trimming and J lost 4 bases, with 12 bases between them. The variable domain in full, completed from reference TRBV28 and TRBJ2-5, reads DVKVTQSSRYLVKRTGEKVFLECVQDMDHENMFWYRQDPGLGLRLIYFSYDVKMKEKGDIPEGYSVSREKKERFSLILESASTNQTSMYLCARTSFLETQYFGPGTRLLVL.

Remarks on this clone: The read stops 3 residues short of the end of the CDR3; the missing end is completed from the germline J gene. The chain carries TRBV19 and TRBJ1-2; the D gene is possibly TRBD1 (6 bases). The CDR3 is made up of 15 amino acids. CDR1 LNHDA and CDR2 SQIVND come from the germline V gene (reference sequence). CDR3 bases read: TGTGCCAGTAGTATAACCCCCAGGGGCGTGGGAGGC. Translating gives CASSITPRGVGG. The whole CDR3 reads CASSITPRGVGGYTF.

Points on this clone: Read coverage stops 3 residues before the CDR3 terminus; the germline J gene supplies the remainder. This chain connects TRBV2 to TRBJ2-5; TRBD1 matches at 7 bases. Germline lookup yields CDR1 SNHLY and CDR2 FYNNEI. J lost 3 bases, V lost 6 bases, and 4 bases had no gene match. The CDR3 runs to 13 residues. The sequenced part of the CDR3 DNA is TGTGCCAGCAGCCCCGGGACAGAAGAGACC. It translates to CASSPGTEET. The CDR3 in its entirety is CASSPGTEETQYF.

Of note for this clone: One end of the junction does not line up with germline, which may come from a read error. From the germline J gene comes the end of the CDR3, since the read stops 3 residues before it. The chain links TRBV7-3 to TRBJ2-3; 13 nucleotides match TRBD2. This CDR3 is built from 16 residues. Germline V gene sequence: CDR1 SGHTA, CDR2 FQGTGA. The part of the CDR3 DNA that was read is TGTGCCAGCAGCCCAGGACTAGCGGGAGCCCCAGAGACG. As protein: CASSPGLAGAPET. The whole CDR3 protein reads CASSPGLAGAPETQYF.

Of note for this clone: The sequenced fragment ends 3 residues before the CDR3 boundary, so the rest is inferred from the germline J gene. The chain uses TRBV7-2 and TRBJ1-4; 7 positions match TRBD1. V lost 2 bases, J lost 2 bases, and 2 bases stayed unmatched. This CDR3 region has 15 residues. Germline CDR1 and CDR2: SGHTA and FQGNSA. The CDR3 region is CASSLQTGTNEKLFF. Incomplete CDR3 DNA: TGTGCCAGCAGCTTACAGACAGGGACTAATGAAAAA.

On this clone: Sequencing ends 3 residues short of the CDR3 end; the germline J gene provides the rest. J is TRBJ1-2 and V is TRBV5-1; D remains unclear. Looked up from germline, CDR1 is SGHRS and CDR2 is YFSETQ. V lost 0 bases and J lost 5, with 5 bases in between. There are 12 residues in the CDR3. The CDR3 loop is CASSLGQYGYTF. CDR3 bases read: TGCGCCAGCAGCTTGGGACAATATGGC.

Notes on this clone: The sequenced fragment ends 3 residues before the CDR3 boundary, so the rest is inferred from the germline J gene. The chain employs TRBV7-9 and TRBJ2-1; 9 bases fit TRBD2. The ends lost 10 bases at V and 7 bases at J; junction bases unmatched: 11. Germline assignment: CDR1 SEHNR and CDR2 FQNEAQ (reference sequence). The CDR3 has 14 amino acids. The sequenced CDR3 bases are TGTGCCATCCCCCCCGGACTAGCGCTAAATGAG. Protein sequence: CAIPPGLALNE. The complete CDR3 sequence is CAIPPGLALNEQFF.

Remarks on this clone: The junction differs from germline at one of its ends, possibly a read error. The read is 3 residues too short to cover the CDR3 end, so that end is filled in from the germline J gene. The chain employs TRBV4-2 and TRBJ2-3; 9 positions agree with TRBD2. The CDR3 sequence is 16 residues long. CDR1 and CDR2 (germline): LGHNA, YNFKEQ. The CDR3: CASSQDSGSLTDTQYF. CDR3 DNA (partial): TGCGCCAGCAGCCAAGATAGCGGGAGCCTCACAGATACG.

As to this clone: The sequenced fragment ends 3 residues before the CDR3 boundary, so the rest is inferred from the germline J gene. This chain joins TRBV29-1 and TRBJ2-3; the D gene is possibly TRBD2 (6 bases). Germline V gives CDR1 SQVTM, CDR2 ANQGSEA. The CDR3 spans 13 residues. V was clipped by 3 bases and J by 2 bases, with 9 bases between them. The part of the CDR3 DNA that was read is TGCAGCGTTGATGGGACTCCCACAGATACG. Its translation is CSVDGTPTDT. The entire CDR3 reads CSVDGTPTDTQYF.

On this clone: The read ends 3 residues before the CDR3 terminus; that terminus is restored from the germline J gene. J is TRBJ1-5 and V is TRBV20-1, with TRBD1 identical over 7 bases. V shed 1 base, J shed 5 bases, and the junction held 5 bases outside the gene matches. Germline values: CDR1 DFQATT, CDR2 SNEGSKA (reference sequence). There are 14 residues in the CDR3. The CDR3 loop reads CSARVPQGDQPQHF. CDR3 bases read: TGCAGTGCTAGAGTGCCCCAGGGGGATCAGCCC.

A word on this clone: The observed sequence ends 3 residues before the CDR3 terminus, with the missing tail filled in from the germline J gene. The V gene is TRBV10-1, the J gene TRBJ2-5; D unclear. CDR1 and CDR2 from the germline V gene are WNHNN and SYGVQD (reference sequence). CDR3 size: 16 residues. V was pared by 6 bases and J by 5 bases, with 22 bases between. CDR3 region: CASSDRDPLRRETQYF. CDR3 DNA (partial): TGCGCCAGCAGCGACCGAGACCCACTCCGGCGGGAGACC.

With respect to this clone: Read data end 3 residues before the CDR3 end; the end is taken from the germline J gene. The chain is built from TRBV7-3 and TRBJ2-1, with D perhaps TRBD2 (5 bases). Trimming cost V 6 bases and J 1 base, with 16 bases left between them. The CDR3 runs to 16 residues. Germline V gene data show CDR1 as SGHTA and CDR2 as FQGTGA. Partial CDR3 DNA: TGTGCCAGCAGTTCAATCCCCCGGGGATCCTACAATGAG. Translating gives CASSSIPRGSYNE. The full CDR3 is CASSSIPRGSYNEQFF.

Worth noting for this clone: The read ends 3 residues before the CDR3 terminus; that terminus is restored from the germline J gene. This rearrangement joins TRBV7-9 to TRBJ1-1; TRBD1 is a possible D gene (5 bases). The germline V and J ends were trimmed by 5 bases and 1 base, with 14 bases remaining between them. Germline V gene lookup returns CDR1 SEHNR and CDR2 FQNEAQ (reference sequence). The CDR3 extends over 15 amino acids. Partial CDR3 DNA: TGTGCCAGCAGCCTCGGGGGTCAGGGGAACACTGAA. Translated: CASSLGGQGNTE. The full CDR3 protein reads CASSLGGQGNTEAFF. Complete variable domain (other parts from reference TRBV7-9 and TRBJ1-1): DTGVSQNPRHKITKRGQNVTFRCDPISEHNRLYWYRQTLGQGPEFLTYFQNEAQLEKSRLLSDRFSAERPKGSFSTLEIQRTEQGDSAMYLCASSLGGQGNTEAFFGQGTRLTVV.

As concerns this clone: The CDR3 end falls 3 residues outside the read, so it is completed with the germline J gene. The chain uses TRBV5-5 and TRBJ1-1, with D perhaps matching TRBD1 (6 bases). Germline V gene sequence: CDR1 SGHKS, CDR2 YYEKEE (reference sequence). V lost 0 bases to trimming and J lost 3 bases, with 12 bases between them. This CDR3 is built from 15 residues. CDR3 DNA (partial): TGTGCCAGCAGCTTGGGAGGGGGTTTGGACACTGAA. Its translation: CASSLGGGLDTE. The entire CDR3 reads CASSLGGGLDTEAFF.

Details on this clone: The CDR3 end falls 3 residues outside the read, so it is completed with the germline J gene. V usage is TRBV29-1 and J usage is TRBJ2-1; D possibly corresponds to TRBD2 (6 bases). CDR3 length: 14 residues. Germline loops: CDR1 SQVTM, CDR2 ANQGSEA. Deletions cut 7 bases from V and 4 bases from J, with 17 bases between. CDR3 residues: CSGGDGASYNEQFF. The covered CDR3 bases are TGCAGCGGCGGGGACGGGGCTTCGTACAATGAG.

In the case of this clone: The read finishes 3 residues shy of the CDR3 end, and the germline J gene is used to complete it. The chain carries TRBV2 and TRBJ2-3, with a possible D match to TRBD2 (6 bases). Germline V gene lookup returns CDR1 SNHLY and CDR2 FYNNEI. This CDR3 is 12 amino acids long. Incomplete CDR3 DNA: TGTGCCAGCACCTGGAGGGGTGAGACG. Protein product: CASTWRGET. The entire CDR3 protein reads CASTWRGETQYF.

As to this clone: Read sequence stops 3 residues before the CDR3 end, and the germline J gene provides the missing end. This chain connects TRBV28 to TRBJ2-3; D gene uncertain. The CDR3 sequence is 14 residues long. V shed 2 bases and J shed 0 bases, with 6 bases lying between them. CDR1 and CDR2 from the germline V gene are MDHEN and SYDVKM. The CDR3 DNA, read in part, is TGTGCCAGCAGTTTAGGCGGAAGCACAGATACG. It translates to CASSLGGSTDT. The full CDR3 reads CASSLGGSTDTQYF.

Comment on this clone: The read stops 3 residues short of the end of the CDR3; the missing end is completed from the germline J gene. The gene calls are TRBV20-1 and TRBJ2-3, with 8 positions matching TRBD2. From germline, CDR1 is DFQATT and CDR2 SNEGSKA (reference sequence). The CDR3 covers 16 residues. J was trimmed by 1 base and V by 4 bases; bases with no gene match: 10. The CDR3 bases that were read are TGCAGTGCTACTGGGGGTAGCGGGATGGGCACAGATACG. Protein sequence: CSATGGSGMGTDT. The whole CDR3 region reads CSATGGSGMGTDTQYF.

For this clone: The missing CDR3 end, 3 residues past where the read stops, is filled in from the germline J gene. This chain connects TRBV7-9 to TRBJ1-2; D gene ambiguous. Germline assignment: CDR1 SEHNR and CDR2 FQNEAQ (reference sequence). The CDR3 has 13 amino acids. This chain's CDR3 is CASSFEAGYDYTF. The CDR3 bases that were read are TGTGCCAGCAGCTTTGAAGCGGGCTACGAC.

A word on this clone: The read gets to within 3 residues of the CDR3 end, and the germline J gene fills in the rest. This chain joins TRBV2 and TRBJ1-6; D call uncertain. Deletions cut 5 bases from V and 5 bases from J, with 4 bases between. CDR1 and CDR2 from the germline V gene are SNHLY and FYNNEI. The length of the CDR3 is 12 residues. The covered CDR3 bases are TGTGCCAGCAGTCCAAATAATTCACCC. Translation: CASSPNNSP. The entire CDR3 protein is CASSPNNSPLHF. Full variable domain (missing parts from reference TRBV2 and TRBJ1-6): EPEVTQTPSHQVTQMGQEVILRCVPISNHLYFYWYRQILGQKVEFLVSFYNNEISEKSEIFDDQFSVERPDGSNFTLKIRSTKLEDSAMYFCASSPNNSPLHFGNGTRLTVT.

Regarding this clone: The read terminates 3 residues before the CDR3 end, so the remaining end is supplied by the germline J gene. The chain recombines TRBV18 with TRBJ2-7; TRBD1 matches 7 bases. Looked up from germline, CDR1 is KGHSH and CDR2 is LQKENI. Losses at the gene ends were 0 bases for V and 4 bases for J; bases not matched to a gene: 6. The CDR3 covers 15 residues. The sequenced CDR3 bases are TGTGCCAGCTCACCACCAGACAGGGCTGGGTACGAG. Translating gives CASSPPDRAGYE. From start to end, the CDR3 is CASSPPDRAGYEQYF.

With respect to this clone: The read falls 3 residues short of the CDR3 end, and the missing part is taken from the germline J gene. The rearrangement uses TRBV18 and TRBJ2-1, with 12 bases that match TRBD2. CDR1 and CDR2 (germline): KGHSH, LQKENI. The length of the CDR3 is 15 residues. V trimming: 3 bases; J trimming: 4 bases; junction bases outside the gene matches: 1. The CDR3 here is CASSPLAGGYNEQFF. The part of the CDR3 DNA that was read is TGTGCCAGCTCACCCCTAGCGGGAGGGTACAATGAG. The entire variable domain, with the rest obtained from reference TRBV18 and TRBJ2-1, is as follows: NAGVMQNPRHLVRRRGQEARLRCSPMKGHSHVYWYRQLPEEGLKFMVYLQKENIIDESGMPKERFSAEFPKEGPSILRIQQVVRGDSAAYFCASSPLAGGYNEQFFGPGTRLTVL.

Concerning this clone: The CDR3 extends 3 residues past the end of the read, so its final part is completed from the germline J gene. The rearrangement links TRBV6-2 or TRBV6-3 to TRBJ2-7; a possible D gene is TRBD2 (5 bases). The V gene's germline CDR1 is MNHEY and CDR2 SVGEGT. The CDR3 totals 14 residues. Trimming stripped 0 bases from V and 5 bases from J, with 11 bases between. CDR3 loop: CASSYSAQRDEQYF. The CDR3 DNA, read in part, is TGTGCCAGCAGTTACTCGGCCCAGAGGGACGAG.